This T cell receptor beta chain was found in a study of blood T cell repertoires in COVID-19. Study in general: Specimens from acute and convalescent COVID-19 originated in the United States, Italy and Spain. T cells, B-cell-depleted T cells, or PBMCs supplied cDNA or gDNA.

V dropped 5 bases and J dropped 2 bases, with 12 bases sitting between them. Germline lookup yields CDR1 SGHTA and CDR2 FQGTGA. The CDR3 covers 14 residues. As processed by the authors: Amplification of reference gene primers was used by the study to estimate nucleated cell counts. Using immunoSEQ multiplex PCR, the repertoire was profiled, and TCRdb retains in-frame clones only, with some absent. V and J calls and clone size are as listed in that table; D and trimming were resolved from the DNA. Among roughly 100,000 clones listed, 80% to 90% were seen once. The rearrangement links TRBV7-3 to TRBJ1-1, with a tentative D call TRBD1 (6 bases). The sequence was collected from a man in his 60s with acute or convalescent COVID-19. Sequencing was performed on peripheral blood. The CDR3 DNA is TGTGCCAGCAGCCCGGACAGCCTTAACACTGAAGCTTTCTTT. It translates to CASSPDSLNTEAFF.